This TCR beta chain was found in a study of shared clonotypes between healthy human individuals. General observations from the study: Across subsets, estimated richness was generally greater for naive than for memory populations. It was the non-shared clonotypes that had lower generation probabilities than clonotypes shared by all four donors.

CDR3 length equals 19 residues. V was pared by 3 bases and J by 0 bases, with 18 bases between. In germline, CDR1 is SEHNR, CDR2 FQNEAQ (reference sequence). Adults of Caucasian background living in Nashville, Tennessee made up all donors. Splitting of CD4+ cells produced CD45RA+ naive and CD45RA-negative memory subsets. Turning to this clone: Its antigen remains unknown.

Clones were read by immunoSEQ multiplex PCR, and TCRdb kept only the in-frame ones, dropping some. The sample holds a few million clones, 85% to 95% seen once. The genes are TRBV7-9 and TRBJ2-6, with TRBD1 as a possible D gene (7 bases). The clonotype originates from a man between 18 and 35 years old in good health. Some clones in this sample may be carry-over from other donors' samples. Sequencing was carried out using naive CD4+ T cells from PBMCs. Subset in this sample: CD45RA+ positively selected. CDR3 nucleotide sequence: TGTGCCAGCAGCTTTTGGTCGCAGGGGGGTTCCTCTGGGGCCAACGTCCTGACTTTC. This codes for CASSFWSQGGSSGANVLTF.